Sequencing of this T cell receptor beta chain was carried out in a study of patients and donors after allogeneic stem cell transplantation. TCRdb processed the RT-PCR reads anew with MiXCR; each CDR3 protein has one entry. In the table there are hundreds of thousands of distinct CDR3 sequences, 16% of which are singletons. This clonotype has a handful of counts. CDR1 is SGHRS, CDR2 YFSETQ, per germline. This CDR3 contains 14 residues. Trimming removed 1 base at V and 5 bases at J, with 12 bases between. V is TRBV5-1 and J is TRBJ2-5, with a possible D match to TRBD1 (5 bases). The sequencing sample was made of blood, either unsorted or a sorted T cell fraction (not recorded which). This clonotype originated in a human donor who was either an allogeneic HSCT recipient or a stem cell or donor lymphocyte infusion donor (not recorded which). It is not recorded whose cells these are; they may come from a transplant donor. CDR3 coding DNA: TGCGCCAGCAGCTTGTCAACAGGAGTGGAGACCCAGTACTTC. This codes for CASSLSTGVETQYF.